A single sample gave rise to the 5 T cell receptor beta chains below, sequenced in a study of human T cells and chemical hapten exposure (dated by TCRdb to the early 2020s). The label giving this sample's time point can be read as: patch test 1, 2 weeks after DPC sensitization. Interpreted using the paper, the treatment or condition label stands for: therapeutic diphenylcyclopropenone sensitization with weekly scalp DPC. The library was produced with RACE. Sequenced using a NextSeq 500. Through fastp at Q25 and MiXCR, TCRdb rebuilt clones from the public reads, retaining in-frame beta chains. Identical CDR3 protein sequences are pooled into one entry, listed with their most common genes and DNA. The sample table lists about 120,000 distinct CDR3 sequences, around 15% of them with a count of one. In total, the top ten clones hold 0.7% to 0.95% of the sample. The sample here was whole blood, taken in connection with sensitization to the hapten diphenylcyclopropenone (DPC). The receptor set was obtained from a man aged 18 to 29 with alopecia areata. Some clones in this sample may be carry-over from other donors' samples.

V is TRBV12-3 or TRBV12-4 and J is TRBJ2-3; D perhaps matches TRBD2 (6 bases). The CDR3 extends over 15 amino acids. With 1 base removed from V and 2 bases from J, the gap between germline ends came to 10 bases. CDR3: CASSLGRGYTDTQYF. The CDR3 DNA reads as TGTGCCAGCAGTTTAGGGAGGGGATACACAGATACGCAGTATTTT.

In its sample, this clonotype was seen a few times. V and J are TRBV12-3 or TRBV12-4 and TRBJ2-2, with 11 nucleotides matching TRBD1. V lost 4 bases to trimming and J lost 3 bases; unmatched junction nucleotides: 4. The CDR3 totals 16 residues. The CDR3 is CASSSGQGAYTGELFF. CDR3 DNA: TGTGCCAGCAGTTCCGGACAGGGGGCATACACCGGGGAGCTGTTTTTT.

This clonotype is a singleton in its sample. The chain uses TRBV7-8 and TRBJ1-1; TRBD1 might be the D (5 bases). Trimming pared 5 bases from V and 1 base from J, leaving 20 bases between. Germline-derived CDR1 and CDR2 are SGHVS and FQNEAQ. The length of the CDR3 is 17 residues. The CDR3 nucleotides are TGTGCCAGCAGCCCCCGGGCAGGGAGAAGGAGGAACACTGAAGCTTTCTTT. This sequence encodes CASSPRAGRRRNTEAFF. The full variable domain, rest sourced from reference TRBV7-8 and TRBJ1-1, is GAGVSQSPRYKVAKRGQDVALRCDPISGHVSLFWYQQALGQGPEFLTYFQNEAQLDKSGLPSDRFFAERPEGSVSTLKIQRTQQEDSAVYLCASSPRAGRRRNTEAFFGQGTRLTVV.

The V call is TRBV7-3, the J call TRBJ1-6, with D maybe TRBD1 (5 bases). The CDR3 loop spans 13 amino acids. Trimming took off 4 bases at V and 10 bases at J, with 11 bases between the two ends. Germline-derived CDR1 and CDR2 are SGHTA and FQGTGA. This chain's CDR3 is CASSWDFVSPLHF. DNA of the CDR3: TGTGCCAGCAGCTGGGACTTCGTCTCACCCCTCCACTTT.

The genes are TRBV25-1 and TRBJ1-6; D might be TRBD1 (6 bases). From germline, CDR1 is MGHDK and CDR2 SYGVNS. The CDR3 loop spans 14 amino acids. The V end lost 9 bases, the J end lost 5 bases, and 14 bases lay between the germline ends. The CDR3 loop is CASSYRQDNSPLHF. In nucleotides, the CDR3 is TGTGCCAGTTCCTACAGACAGGATAATTCACCCCTCCACTTT. Variable domain in full (rest from reference TRBV25-1 and TRBJ1-6): EADIYQTPRYLVIGTGKKITLECSQTMGHDKMYWYQQDPGMELHLIHYSYGVNSTEKGDLSSESTVSRIRTEHFPLTLESARPSHTSQYLCASSYRQDNSPLHFGNGTRLTVT.